The clone carrying this TCR beta chain was seen a handful of times. Its matching antigen is unknown. Healthy individuals who donated bone marrow served as the donors. The data originate from a study of cytomegalovirus exposure and HLA in healthy donors. Findings of the study overall: Among donors in an Asian-associated ancestry cluster, a later analysis reportedly found fewer N-insertions than the roughly 700-donor mean. One cluster of highly shared sequence variants probably arose as a sequencing artifact.

PCR primers comprised 60 Vbeta and 13 Jbeta primers. Repertoires were generated with immunoSEQ multiplex PCR, while TCRdb's copy carries only in-frame clones and drops some. The sample contains some 140,000 clones, around 78% of which appear only once. V was clipped by 3 bases and J by 2 bases, with 13 bases between them. Germline CDR1 reads LNHDA; CDR2 reads SQIVND (reference sequence). The CDR3 is 15 residues long. The rearrangement joins TRBV19 to TRBJ1-2; D perhaps matches TRBD1 (5 bases). The sequence was obtained from a man in his forties or fifties in good health and CMV-seronegative. Sequencing was carried out using PBMCs. CDR3 residues: CASSILSRVNYGYTF. The DNA for the CDR3 is TGTGCCAGTAGTATCTTGAGCAGGGTAAACTATGGCTACACCTTC.